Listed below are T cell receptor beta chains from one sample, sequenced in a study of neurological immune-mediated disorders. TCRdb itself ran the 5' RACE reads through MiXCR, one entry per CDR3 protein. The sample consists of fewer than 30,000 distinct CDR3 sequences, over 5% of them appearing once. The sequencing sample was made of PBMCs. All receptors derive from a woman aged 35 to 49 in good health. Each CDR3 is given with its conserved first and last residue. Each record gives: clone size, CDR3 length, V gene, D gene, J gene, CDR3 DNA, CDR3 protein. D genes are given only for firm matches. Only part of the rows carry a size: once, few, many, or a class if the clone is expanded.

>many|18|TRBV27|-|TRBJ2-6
TGTGCCAGCAGTTTGGGGACTTTTGGGCCCTCTGGGGCCAACGTCCTGACTTTC
CASSLGTFGPSGANVLTF
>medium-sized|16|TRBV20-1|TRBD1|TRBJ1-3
TGCAGTGCTAGAGATCCAGACAGGGTTGGTGGAAACACCATATATTTT
CSARDPDRVGGNTIYF
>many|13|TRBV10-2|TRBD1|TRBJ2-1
TGCGCCAGCAGTTGGACAGGCGATTTTGAGCAGTTCTTC
CASSWTGDFEQFF
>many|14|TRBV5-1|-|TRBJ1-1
TGCGCCAGCAGGGGCGCAGGGATGAACACTGAAGCTTTCTTT
CASRGAGMNTEAFF
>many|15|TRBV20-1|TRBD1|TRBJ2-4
TGCAGTGCTGCCCAAATGACAGGGGCCAAAAACATTCAGTACTTC
CSAAQMTGAKNIQYF
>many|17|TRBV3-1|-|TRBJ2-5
TGTGCCAGCAGCCACCTTCCGGGACCCATAAACAGGGAGACCCAGTACTTC
CASSHLPGPINRETQYF
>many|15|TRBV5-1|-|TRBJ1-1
TGCGCCAGCAGCATTGGACAGCGTGAGAACACTGAAGCTTTCTTT
CASSIGQRENTEAFF
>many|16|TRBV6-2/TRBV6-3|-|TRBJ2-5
TGTGCCAGCACCCTTGGACAGTTTACCTCGCCGGAGACCCAGTACTTC
CASTLGQFTSPETQYF
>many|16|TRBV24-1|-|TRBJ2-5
TGTGCCACCAGTGATCCGGGACTTTCAGGGAGGGAGACCCAGTACTTC
CATSDPGLSGRETQYF
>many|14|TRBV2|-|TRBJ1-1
TGTGCCAGCAGTGACTCTAGAGCGAACACTGAAGCTTTCTTT
CASSDSRANTEAFF
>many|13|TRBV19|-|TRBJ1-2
TGTGCCAGTAGTCCGATAGAGAACTATGGCTACACCTTC
CASSPIENYGYTF
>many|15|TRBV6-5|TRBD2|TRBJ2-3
TGTGCCAGCAGGTGGACTAGCGAAAGCACAGATACGCAGTATTTT
CASRWTSESTDTQYF
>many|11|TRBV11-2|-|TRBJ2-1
TGTGCCAGCAGCCCAGACGGAGACCAGTTCTTC
CASSPDGDQFF
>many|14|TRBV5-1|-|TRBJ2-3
TGCGCCAGCAGAAGTCGGGATGGGGTAGATACGCAGTATTTT
CASRSRDGVDTQYF
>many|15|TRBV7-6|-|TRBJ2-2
TGTGCGAGCAGCCCCCTCGTGGTCGGCACCGGGGAGCTGTTTTTT
CASSPLVVGTGELFF
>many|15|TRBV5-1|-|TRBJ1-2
TGCGCCAGCAGCTTGGAAATCGACAGGAGTGGAGGCTACACCTTC
CASSLEIDRSGGYTF
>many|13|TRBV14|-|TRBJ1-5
TGTGCCAGCAGCCGGGGGGGGAATCAGCCCCAGCATTTT
CASSRGGNQPQHF
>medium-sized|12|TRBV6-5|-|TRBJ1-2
TGTGCCAGCTATGGGGAGGCCTATGGCTACACCTTC
CASYGEAYGYTF
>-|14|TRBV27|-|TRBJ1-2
TGTGCCAGCAGCCCAAGCTCGGTGAACTATGGCTACACCTTC
CASSPSSVNYGYTF
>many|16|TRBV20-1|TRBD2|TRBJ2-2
TGCAGTGCTAGAGGTCATATAGCGGGAGACACCGGGGAGCTGTTTTTT
CSARGHIAGDTGELFF
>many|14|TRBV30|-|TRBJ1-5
TGTGCCTGGTCTACCGGGGGGGAAAATCAGCCCCAGCATTTT
CAWSTGGENQPQHF
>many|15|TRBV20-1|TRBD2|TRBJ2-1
TGCAGTGCTAGAGGAGTTCTAGCGGGAGAGAATGAGCAGTTCTTC
CSARGVLAGENEQFF
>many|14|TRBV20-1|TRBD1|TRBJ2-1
TGCAGTGCTAGCGGGACAGGGGGGCGCAATGAGCAGTTCTTC
CSASGTGGRNEQFF
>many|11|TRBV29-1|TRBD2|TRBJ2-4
TGCAGCGTTGCTCCTAGCGGGACACAGTACTTC
CSVAPSGTQYF
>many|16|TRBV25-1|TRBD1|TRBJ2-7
TGTGCCAGCAGTGCACCATCGACAGGGGCCCGCGGCGAGCAGTACTTC
CASSAPSTGARGEQYF
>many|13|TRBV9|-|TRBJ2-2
TGTGCCAGCAGCACGAGTCACACCGGGGAGCTGTTTTTT
CASSTSHTGELFF
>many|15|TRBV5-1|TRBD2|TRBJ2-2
TGCGCCAGCAGCTCCAGGACTAGCGGAACCGGGGAGCTGTTTTTT
CASSSRTSGTGELFF
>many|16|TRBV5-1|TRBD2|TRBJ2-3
TGCGCCAGCAGCTTGGGACTAGCGGGAGTGTCAAATACGCAGTATTTT
CASSLGLAGVSNTQYF
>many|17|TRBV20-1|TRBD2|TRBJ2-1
TGCAGTGCTCTTCTAGCGGGAGGGCCCGTTGGGTACAATGAGCAGTTCTTC
CSALLAGGPVGYNEQFF
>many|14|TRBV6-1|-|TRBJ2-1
TGTGCCGGTATGACGGAGAGCTCCTACAATGAGCAGTTCTTC
CAGMTESSYNEQFF
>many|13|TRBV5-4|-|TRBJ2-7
TGTGCCAGCAGCTTGGATAGGGGTAGCGAGCAGTACTTC
CASSLDRGSEQYF
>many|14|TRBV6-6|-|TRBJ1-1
TGTGCCAGCAGTTACCTGGGGGGGAACACTGAAGCTTTCTTT
CASSYLGGNTEAFF
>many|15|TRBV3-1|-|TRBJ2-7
TGTGCCAGCAGTCCTCCCGTCCCGGACTACTACGAGCAGTACTTC
CASSPPVPDYYEQYF
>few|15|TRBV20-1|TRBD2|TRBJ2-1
TGCAGTGCTAGAGATGTGCGGGAGGCCTACAATGAGCAGTTCTTC
CSARDVREAYNEQFF
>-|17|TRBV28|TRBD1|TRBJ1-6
TGTGCCAGCAGTCGGGCCGGGACAGAGTTTCGGAATTCACCCCTCCACTTT
CASSRAGTEFRNSPLHF
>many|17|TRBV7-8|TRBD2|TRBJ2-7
TGTGCCAGCAGCTTAGCGCCACTAGCGGGGGGACGCTACGAGCAGTACTTC
CASSLAPLAGGRYEQYF
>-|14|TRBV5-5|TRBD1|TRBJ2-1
TGTGCCAGCAGCTCACCCGGGACAGGGTTTGAGCAGTTCTTC
CASSSPGTGFEQFF
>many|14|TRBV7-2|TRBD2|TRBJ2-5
TGTGCCAGCAGCCCCTCGGCGGGAGTAGAGACCCAGTACTTC
CASSPSAGVETQYF
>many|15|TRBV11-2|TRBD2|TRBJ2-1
TGTGCCAGCAGCCCTCTCTGGCGCGGGGGAAATGAGCAGTTCTTC
CASSPLWRGGNEQFF
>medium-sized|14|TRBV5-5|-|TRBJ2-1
TGTGCCAGCAGCTGGGGGACCGGAGGCAATGAGCAGTTCTTC
CASSWGTGGNEQFF
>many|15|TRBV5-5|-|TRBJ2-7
TGTGCCAGCAGCCCCCTGGGCGGGGTTCAGGGAGAGCAGTACTTC
CASSPLGGVQGEQYF
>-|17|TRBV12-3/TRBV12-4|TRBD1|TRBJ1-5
TGTGCCAGCAGACAACCTACAGGGGGGCTAAGCAATCAGCCCCAGCATTTT
CASRQPTGGLSNQPQHF
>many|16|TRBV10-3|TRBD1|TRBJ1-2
TGTGCCATCAGTGGAAAGAGACAGGGGGAAAACTATGGCTACACCTTC
CAISGKRQGENYGYTF
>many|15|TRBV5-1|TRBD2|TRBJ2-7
TGCGCCAGCAGCTTGCTTACTAGCGGGGGAGCCGAGCAGTACTTC
CASSLLTSGGAEQYF
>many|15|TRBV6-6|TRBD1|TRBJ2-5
TGTGCCAGCAGCCTCCGGGACAGGGGGCGTGAGACCCAGTACTTC
CASSLRDRGRETQYF
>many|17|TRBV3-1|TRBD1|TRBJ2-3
TGTGCCAGCAGCCAACCCCCCGGGGACAGCTTCACAGATACGCAGTATTTT
CASSQPPGDSFTDTQYF
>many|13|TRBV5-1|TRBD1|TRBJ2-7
TGCGCCAGCAGCTTGACAGGGGTGACCGAGCAGTACTTC
CASSLTGVTEQYF
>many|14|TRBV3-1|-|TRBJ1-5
TGTGCCAGCAGCCAAGGGGCAGGGGCTCAGCCCCAGCATTTT
CASSQGAGAQPQHF
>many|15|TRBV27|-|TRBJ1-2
TGTGCCAGCAGTCCCTGGGACAAGGGGATTAATGGCTACACCTTC
CASSPWDKGINGYTF
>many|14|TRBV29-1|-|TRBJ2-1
TGCAGCGTTGCTTTGAGTGCGGGCTACAATGAGCAGTTCTTC
CSVALSAGYNEQFF
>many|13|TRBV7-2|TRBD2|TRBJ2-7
TGTGCCAGCAGCTTCCGGAGTGGGGCGGGAGAGTACTTC
CASSFRSGAGEYF
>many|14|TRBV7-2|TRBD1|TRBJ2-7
TGTGCCAGCAGCTTGGACAGGGCGCGCCAGGTGCAGTACTTC
CASSLDRARQVQYF
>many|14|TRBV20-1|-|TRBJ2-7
TGCAGTGCTAGGCCCGAAGAGAGTTCCTACGAGCAGTACTTC
CSARPEESSYEQYF
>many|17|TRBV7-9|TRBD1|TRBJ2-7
TGTGCCAGCAGCCGGGTTGTAATGGGGACAGGGGAATACGAGCAGTACTTC
CASSRVVMGTGEYEQYF
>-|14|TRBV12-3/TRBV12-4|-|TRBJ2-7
TGTACCAGCAAGGGGGGGCGGGAAGCCTACGAGCAGTACTTC
CTSKGGREAYEQYF
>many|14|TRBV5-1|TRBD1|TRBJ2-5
TGCGCCAGCAGCCTTAGGGACAGCCAAGAGACCCAGTACTTC
CASSLRDSQETQYF
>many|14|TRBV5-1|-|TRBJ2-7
TGCGCCAGCAGCCTCAGCCCACAGCCCTACGAGCAGTACTTC
CASSLSPQPYEQYF
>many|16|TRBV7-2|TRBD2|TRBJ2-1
TGTGCCAGCAGCCCAAGACTAGCGGGAATAGACAATGAGCAGTTCTTC
CASSPRLAGIDNEQFF
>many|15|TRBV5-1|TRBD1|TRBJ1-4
TGCGCCAGCAGCTTGGAGGGGACAGAGGGGGAAAAACTGTTTTTT
CASSLEGTEGEKLFF
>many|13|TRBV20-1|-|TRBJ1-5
TGCAGTGCTAGTCTCCCCTCCAATCAGCCCCAGCATTTT
CSASLPSNQPQHF